The 7 T cell receptor beta chains below were found in one sample sequenced in a study of CD8 T cells in ankylosing spondylitis. General study points: Eight highly homologous variants formed a TCR beta motif that appeared characteristic of ankylosing spondylitis blood.

For these TCRs, the target antigens are not known. One entry per CDR3 protein results from TCRdb running MiXCR on the 5' RACE reads. There are under 450,000 distinct CDR3 sequences in the sample; roughly a sixth occur only once, and just over 1% lies in the top ten. The sequencing sample was made of blood, either unsorted or a sorted T cell fraction (not recorded which). The receptors come from a male donor with ankylosing spondylitis.

This clonotype was picked up a small number of times. V usage is TRBV29-1 and J usage is TRBJ2-3; D may be TRBD1 (5 bases). Trimming took off 6 bases at V and 5 bases at J, with 21 bases between the two ends. This CDR3 has 15 residues. The germline V gene encodes CDR1 SQVTM and CDR2 ANQGSEA. DNA for the CDR3: TGCAGCGTGGCCCAGGGTCTTCAAATGGGAGATACGCAGTATTTT. Encoded protein: CSVAQGLQMGDTQYF.

The chain recombines TRBV2 with TRBJ1-1, with 7 bases fitting TRBD1. Germline assignment: CDR1 SNHLY and CDR2 FYNNEI. J lost 4 bases, V lost 1 base, and 3 bases had no gene match. This CDR3 has 14 residues. The CDR3 loop is CASSEGAGGTEAFF. The CDR3 DNA sequence: TGTGCCAGCAGTGAAGGGGCAGGGGGCACTGAAGCTTTCTTT.

This clonotype was detected only a few times. The V call is TRBV12-3 or TRBV12-4, the J call TRBJ2-7; 9 nucleotides agree with TRBD1. V dropped 5 bases and J dropped 5; count of bases not matched to a gene: 10. This CDR3 has 15 amino acids. The CDR3 sequence: CASSLRTGERNEQYF. The CDR3 DNA reads TGTGCCAGCAGTCTGAGGACAGGGGAACGGAACGAGCAGTACTTC.

This clonotype has more than one count but fewer than ten. The V call is TRBV2, the J call TRBJ2-7; D is perhaps TRBD1 (6 bases). This CDR3 region has 15 residues. Germline V gene lookup returns CDR1 SNHLY and CDR2 FYNNEI. Trimming pared 1 base from V and 2 bases from J, leaving 12 bases between. CDR3 sequence reads: CASSEGLGATYEQYF. The CDR3 coding sequence is TGTGCCAGCAGTGAAGGGTTGGGGGCCACCTACGAGCAGTACTTC.

This clonotype was counted a few times. The chain links TRBV25-1 to TRBJ2-3, with D possibly being TRBD2 (5 bases). The CDR3 is 16 amino acids. V lost 0 bases to trimming and J lost 0 bases, with 10 bases between them. Looked up from germline, CDR1 is MGHDK and CDR2 is SYGVNS. DNA of the CDR3: TGTGCCAGCAGTGAATATATTCGGGGTAGCACAGATACGCAGTATTTT. This sequence encodes CASSEYIRGSTDTQYF.

The chain carries TRBV7-6 and TRBJ2-1; D is perhaps TRBD1 or TRBD2 (6 bases each). This CDR3 is built from 16 residues. The ends were cut back, 2 bases at V and 5 bases at J, with 16 bases in the middle. Germline CDR1 is SGHVS and CDR2 is FNYEAQ. CDR3 nucleotides: TGTGCCAGCAGCTTAAGGGGGGCAGGACTGAACAATGAGCAGTTCTTC. Protein: CASSLRGAGLNNEQFF. Drawing the rest from reference TRBV7-6 and TRBJ2-1, the complete variable domain is GAGVSQSPRYKVTKRGQDVALRCDPISGHVSLYWYRQALGQGPEFLTYFNYEAQQDKSGLPNDRFSAERPEGSISTLTIQRTEQRDSAMYRCASSLRGAGLNNEQFFGPGTRLTVL.

This clonotype was counted a few times. This sequence joins TRBV20-1 and TRBJ2-7; 16 bases are a match to TRBD2. After removal of 3 bases from V and 2 bases from J, the junction contained 13 bases not matched to a gene. This CDR3 has 19 amino acids. Germline CDR1 and CDR2: DFQATT and SNEGSKA (reference sequence). CDR3 bases: TGCAGTGCTAGGAACTCCGGGACTAGCGGGAGGGCACGCGCCTACGAGCAGTACTTC. Its protein product is CSARNSGTSGRARAYEQYF.